Below are 27 T cell receptor beta chains sequenced from a single sample in a study of T cell repertoires in cytomegalovirus infection. TCRdb called the reads again in MiXCR, with one record for every CDR3 protein. This table holds roughly 500,000 distinct CDR3 sequences, approximately 15% found once. The sequenced material came from CD8+ T cells from PBMCs. These receptors were taken from a human donor in good health (CMV status not recorded). Some clones in this sample may be carry-over from other donors' samples.

This chain's CDR3 is CAISGVQGDTEAFF. The CDR3 bases are TGTGCCATCAGTGGGGTACAGGGGGACACTGAAGCTTTCTTT. The genes are TRBV10-3 and TRBJ1-1; 8 nucleotides match TRBD1. The CDR3 is 14 residues long. The germline gives CDR1 ENHRY, CDR2 SYGVKD. The trim removed 4 bases at V and 3 bases at J, leaving 4 bases unmatched.

The chain is built from TRBV19 and TRBJ1-1; 7 bases line up with TRBD1. The V gene end was trimmed by 4 bases and the J gene end by 0 bases; junction bases not matched to a gene: 5. In germline, CDR1 is LNHDA, CDR2 SQIVND (reference sequence). The CDR3 is 15 amino acids. CDR3 bases: TGTGCCAGTAGTAGGACAGGAAATATGAACACTGAAGCTTTCTTT. Translated: CASSRTGNMNTEAFF.

V is TRBV7-6 and J is TRBJ2-5, with a possible D match to TRBD2 (6 bases). V was clipped by 1 base and J by 5 bases, with 17 bases between them. CDR3 length: 16 residues. Germline-derived CDR1 and CDR2 are SGHVS and FNYEAQ. CDR3 coding DNA: TGTGCCAGCAGCTTAGATGCTAGCACGGGGGAGGAGACCCAGTACTTC. It specifies CASSLDASTGEETQYF.

This clonotype was seen at least ten times. The chain carries TRBV7-6 and TRBJ1-1, with D perhaps TRBD1 (5 bases). Trimming cost V 5 bases and J 3 bases, with 13 bases left between them. Per germline, CDR1 SGHVS and CDR2 FNYEAQ. The CDR3 consists of 14 residues. In DNA, the CDR3 is TGTGCCAGCAGCCCACGGGGGGTACACACTGAAGCTTTCTTT. This gives the protein CASSPRGVHTEAFF. Variable domain in full (rest from reference TRBV7-6 and TRBJ1-1): GAGVSQSPRYKVTKRGQDVALRCDPISGHVSLYWYRQALGQGPEFLTYFNYEAQQDKSGLPNDRFSAERPEGSISTLTIQRTEQRDSAMYRCASSPRGVHTEAFFGQGTRLTVV.

This chain links TRBV19 with TRBJ2-3, with D hard to call. Germline CDR1 reads LNHDA; CDR2 reads SQIVND (reference sequence). The CDR3 runs 15 residues. The V gene lost 7 bases and the J gene lost 1 base, with 15 bases spanning the gap. The CDR3 bases are TGTGCCAGTATGGGGATTTATGAGCGCACAGATACGCAGTATTTT. It specifies CASMGIYERTDTQYF.

In this sample, this clonotype turned up many times. The V call is TRBV20-1, the J call TRBJ2-7; 9 nucleotides match TRBD2. Germline V gives CDR1 DFQATT, CDR2 SNEGSKA (reference sequence). V shed 0 bases, J shed 4 bases, and the junction held 7 bases outside the gene matches. The CDR3 contains 15 residues. The CDR3 nucleotides read TGCAGTGCTAGAGATCGTAGCGGGAGAGGGTACGAGCAGTACTTC. As protein: CSARDRSGRGYEQYF.

This clonotype has a count of ten or more. The chain carries TRBV28 and TRBJ2-2; D is ambiguous. CDR1 and CDR2 from the germline V gene are MDHEN and SYDVKM. V was cut by 5 bases and J by 6 bases, with 19 bases left in between. The CDR3 runs 16 residues. The CDR3 DNA follows: TGTGCCAGCAGTCTTGATCGGCCCCGACGGGCCGGGGAGCTGTTTTTT. This sequence encodes CASSLDRPRRAGELFF.

This clonotype was seen at least ten times. The J gene is TRBJ2-1, the V gene TRBV7-9; D perhaps matches TRBD1 (7 bases). Between the trimmed V and J ends, which lost 6 bases and 3 bases, there was a span of 12 bases. Germline CDR1 is SEHNR and CDR2 is FQNEAQ (reference sequence). This CDR3 has 14 amino acids. The CDR3 nucleotides are TGTGCCAGCAGTTCTCAGGGGGGCTACAATGAGCAGTTCTTC. Amino acid sequence: CASSSQGGYNEQFF.

This clonotype has ten or more counts. This chain joins TRBV12-3 or TRBV12-4 and TRBJ2-7; 7 bases agree with TRBD1. This CDR3 is built from 15 residues. Trimming took 6 bases from V and 0 from J; bases not matched to a gene: 8. CDR3 bases: TGTGCCAGCAGCCAGGGACAGCTCCACTCCTACGAGCAGTACTTC. Protein: CASSQGQLHSYEQYF.

This chain uses TRBV19 with TRBJ2-7, with unresolved D. This CDR3 contains 14 residues. Trimming left V 1 base short and J 2 bases short, with 9 bases between. Germline V CDR1 and CDR2: LNHDA, SQIVND (reference sequence). CDR3 bases: TGTGCCAGTAGTATAGTGCCGGGTACCTACGAGCAGTACTTC. Translated, it gives CASSIVPGTYEQYF. Complete variable domain (other parts from reference TRBV19 and TRBJ2-7): DGGITQSPKYLFRKEGQNVTLSCEQNLNHDAMYWYRQDPGQGLRLIYYSQIVNDFQKGDIAEGYSVSREKKESFPLTVTSAQKNPTAFYLCASSIVPGTYEQYFGPGTRLTVT.

Many counts were recorded for this clonotype. The CDR3 region is CASGSLVRSNEKLFF. For the CDR3, the DNA is TGTGCCAGCGGCTCACTGGTCCGTTCTAATGAAAAACTGTTTTTT. This sequence joins TRBV7-9 and TRBJ1-4; D unclear. The CDR3 totals 15 residues. The V and J ends lost 8 bases and 3 bases respectively, with 16 bases between them. The germline gives CDR1 SEHNR, CDR2 FQNEAQ (reference sequence).

The table lists this clonotype with many counts. The chain combines TRBV6-5 with TRBJ1-6; D is undetermined. V was shortened by 2 bases and J by 11 bases, with 19 bases between the two germline ends. Germline CDR1 reads MNHEY; CDR2 reads SVGAGI. The CDR3 has 16 residues. CDR3 amino acids: CASSYRKGGMKTPLHF. CDR3 in DNA: TGTGCCAGCAGTTACCGAAAGGGAGGGATGAAAACACCCCTCCACTTT.

This clonotype was seen many times. V gene TRBV12-5 combines with J gene TRBJ1-5; 7 nucleotides match TRBD1. The germline V gene encodes CDR1 LGHNT and CDR2 FRNRAP. The CDR3 runs 16 residues. V gave up 5 bases and J gave up 6 bases; unmatched junction bases: 13. The DNA for the CDR3 is TGTGCTAGTGGTGGAGAGACAGGGAGGTTGGGTCAGCCCCAGCATTTT. Protein product: CASGGETGRLGQPQHF.

The table lists this clonotype with a few counts. The gene calls are TRBV6-5 and TRBJ2-3, with TRBD2 matching 11 bases. Germline assignment: CDR1 MNHEY and CDR2 SVGAGI. The trim removed 2 bases at V and 0 bases at J, leaving 10 bases unmatched. The CDR3 totals 19 residues. The CDR3 loop reads CASSYVNWASGGSTDTQYF. CDR3 nucleotide sequence: TGTGCCAGCAGTTACGTAAATTGGGCTAGCGGGGGGAGCACAGATACGCAGTATTTT.

This clonotype was counted a few times. The chain carries TRBV11-2 and TRBJ1-1, with a tentative D call TRBD1 (6 bases). The germline V gene has CDR1 SGHAT and CDR2 FQNNGV. Trimming took 3 bases from V and 1 from J, leaving 12 bases between them. This CDR3 comprises 15 residues. The CDR3 spells CASSFYRVENTEAFF. For the CDR3, the DNA is TGTGCCAGCAGCTTTTACAGGGTGGAGAACACTGAAGCTTTCTTT.

The V and J genes are TRBV12-3 or TRBV12-4 and TRBJ1-6; D might be TRBD1 (6 bases). This CDR3 contains 15 residues. V was pared by 4 bases and J by 8 bases, with 15 bases between. CDR3 loop: CASSSGGQFHSPLHF. CDR3 in DNA: TGTGCCAGCAGTTCTGGTGGACAGTTTCATTCACCCCTCCACTTT.

This clonotype was picked up many times. The chain carries TRBV7-9 and TRBJ1-1; D is undetermined. Trimming cost V 3 bases and J 7 bases, with 6 bases left between them. Germline CDR1 and CDR2: SEHNR and FQNEAQ (reference sequence). The CDR3 is 11 amino acids. The CDR3 region is CASSFVREAFF. CDR3 bases: TGTGCCAGCAGCTTTGTACGTGAAGCTTTCTTT.

For this clonotype: It may be a read error: a sequence one base away is much more abundant. Since the CDR3 does not end with the conserved phenylalanine or tryptophan, this likely comes from a read error. The chain recombines TRBV7-3 with TRBJ2-5; no clear D. The CDR3 has 12 amino acids. V lost 5 bases to trimming and J lost 3 bases, with 7 bases between them. The germline V gene encodes CDR1 SGHTA and CDR2 FQGTGA. The CDR3 reads CASSPDEETQYL. CDR3 bases: TGTGCCAGCAGCCCCGATGAAGAGACCCAGTACTTA.

This clonotype was recorded a few times. The rearrangement joins TRBV10-3 to TRBJ2-1, with TRBD1 as a possible D gene (5 bases). Trimming pared 3 bases from V and 8 bases from J, leaving 8 bases between. Germline loops: CDR1 ENHRY, CDR2 SYGVKD. The CDR3 spans 12 residues. CDR3 sequence reads: CAISEGADEQFF. In nucleotides, the CDR3 is TGTGCCATCAGTGAAGGGGCTGATGAGCAGTTCTTC.

This clonotype was found many times. The chain joins TRBV4-2 to TRBJ1-5, with TRBD1 as a possible D gene (5 bases). The CDR3 is 15 amino acids. Deletions cut 4 bases from V and 4 bases from J, with 14 bases between. Germline values: CDR1 LGHNA, CDR2 YNFKEQ. CDR3 DNA: TGTGCCAGCAGCCCTGCGAGGGGAGGAAATCAGCCCCAGCATTTT. This codes for CASSPARGGNQPQHF.

This clonotype was counted ten times or more. This chain's CDR3 is CASSLLGGSGNTIYF. CDR3 nucleotide sequence: TGTGCCAGCAGCTTATTAGGGGGCAGTGGAAACACCATATATTTT. The chain employs TRBV7-8 and TRBJ1-3; TRBD1 aligns across 7 bases. The V gene's germline CDR1 is SGHVS and CDR2 FQNEAQ. V shed 2 bases and J 3 bases; nucleotides not matched to a gene: 4. The CDR3 extends over 15 amino acids.

The table lists this clonotype with a count of one. The CDR3 coding sequence is TGTGCCAGTACCTTGGGGCGGGAGTACGGCACCGGGGAGCTGTTTTTT. It translates to CASTLGREYGTGELFF. The V and J genes are TRBV19 and TRBJ2-2; the match to TRBD2 covers 7 bases. The CDR3 runs 16 residues. From germline, CDR1 is LNHDA and CDR2 SQIVND (reference sequence). V gave up 7 bases and J gave up 4 bases; unmatched junction bases: 12.

This clonotype has ten or more counts. The chain links TRBV7-9 to TRBJ2-1, with D tentatively TRBD1 or TRBD2 (5 bases each). Between the trimmed V and J ends, which lost 3 bases and 7 bases, there was a span of 16 bases. Germline loops: CDR1 SEHNR, CDR2 FQNEAQ (reference sequence). The CDR3 is 15 residues long. CDR3 residues: CASSFVVGVGNEQFF. The CDR3 bases are TGTGCCAGCAGCTTTGTAGTGGGGGTGGGAAATGAGCAGTTCTTC.

This clonotype was detected many times. This chain uses TRBV10-3 with TRBJ1-2, with D perhaps matching TRBD1 (5 bases). The length of the CDR3 is 13 residues. The germline gives CDR1 ENHRY, CDR2 SYGVKD. With 3 bases removed from V and 8 bases from J, the gap between germline ends came to 13 bases. The CDR3 DNA reads as TGTGCCATCAGTGAACTCACGGGACGCGGCTACACCTTC. This gives the protein CAISELTGRGYTF.

In this sample, this clonotype turned up many times. V is TRBV6-1 and J is TRBJ1-2; 7 nucleotides line up with TRBD1. CDR3 length: 17 amino acids. Unmatched junction bases numbered 12, after V lost 2 bases and J lost 3 bases. Germline assignment: CDR1 MNHNS and CDR2 SASEGT. The CDR3 coding sequence is TGTGCCAGCAGTGAATCGAGTAGGCGAACAGGGGACTATGGCTACACCTTC. Its protein is CASSESSRRTGDYGYTF.

This clonotype was seen at least ten times. The chain uses TRBV6-1 and TRBJ2-1, with TRBD2 as a possible D gene (5 bases). This CDR3 spans 15 amino acids. Germline assignment: CDR1 MNHNS and CDR2 SASEGT. Trimming left V 8 bases short and J 3 bases short, with 17 bases between. The CDR3 sequence is CASRVYFGLYNEQFF. The CDR3 bases are TGTGCCAGCCGGGTATATTTTGGACTCTACAATGAGCAGTTCTTC.

This clonotype appeared a single time. This rearrangement joins TRBV19 to TRBJ1-1, with D possibly being TRBD1 (6 bases). CDR3 length: 15 amino acids. V lost 5 bases to trimming and J lost 5 bases, with 18 bases between them. CDR1 and CDR2 from the germline V gene are LNHDA and SQIVND (reference sequence). DNA of the CDR3: TGTGCCAGTAGTTCCCCCGGGGGGCATCGGACTGAAGCTTTCTTT. Protein: CASSSPGGHRTEAFF. Variable domain in full (rest from reference TRBV19 and TRBJ1-1): DGGITQSPKYLFRKEGQNVTLSCEQNLNHDAMYWYRQDPGQGLRLIYYSQIVNDFQKGDIAEGYSVSREKKESFPLTVTSAQKNPTAFYLCASSSPGGHRTEAFFGQGTRLTVV.